This record covers a single T cell receptor beta chain. Its cognate antigen is unknown. With 1 base removed from V and 5 bases from J, the gap between germline ends came to 15 bases. The germline gives CDR1 SGHKS, CDR2 YYEKEE (reference sequence). The CDR3 runs 15 residues. The data were obtained in a study of human T cells and chemical hapten exposure. Study-wide points: Expanded TCRs created a significantly greater count of big CDR3 similarity clusters than controls did. With regard to DPC sensitization, TCRs above 1 in 1000 frequency did not change.

Sample time point: patch test 1, 2 weeks after DPC sensitization. This sample's treatment: therapeutic diphenylcyclopropenone sensitization with weekly scalp DPC. Drawing of blood took place ahead of applying each patch test. TCRdb reprocessed the RACE reads with MiXCR, giving one entry per CDR3 protein. This table holds fewer than 200,000 distinct CDR3 sequences, about 20% found once. The material sequenced was whole blood, taken in connection with sensitization to the hapten diphenylcyclopropenone (DPC). The chain links TRBV5-5 to TRBJ1-2; D is perhaps TRBD1 (5 bases). The TCR was taken from a woman aged 50 to 60 with alopecia areata. Some clones in this sample may be carry-over from other donors' samples. CDR3 sequence reads: CASSLWGSGAYGYTF. The CDR3 DNA follows: TGTGCCAGCAGCTTGTGGGGCTCCGGGGCATATGGCTACACCTTC. Complete variable domain (other parts from reference TRBV5-5 and TRBJ1-2): DAGVTQSPTHLIKTRGQQVTLRCSPISGHKSVSWYQQVLGQGPQFIFQYYEKEERGRGNFPDRFSARQFPNYSSELNVNALLLGDSALYLCASSLWGSGAYGYTFGSGTRLTVV.